The 6 T cell receptor beta chains below were found in one sample sequenced in a study of blood T cell repertoires in COVID-19. Profiling relied on immunoSEQ multiplex PCR, and the TCRdb table lists in-frame clones only, not all of them. Of around 170,000 clones detected, 90% appear once; the ten largest clones hold roughly 0.56%. The sequencing input was peripheral blood. The receptors come from a man aged 50 or older with acute or convalescent COVID-19.

This chain connects TRBV20-1 to TRBJ2-3; D unresolved. V was cut by 2 bases and J by 7 bases, with 7 bases left in between. From germline, CDR1 is DFQATT and CDR2 SNEGSKA (reference sequence). This CDR3 region has 11 residues. The CDR3 DNA reads as TGCAGTGCTAGAATACAAAATACGCAGTATTTT. Translation: CSARIQNTQYF.

This clone was detected only once. The gene calls are TRBV7-6 and TRBJ2-7; D may be TRBD1 (5 bases). The CDR3 runs to 14 residues. V dropped 1 base and J dropped 3 bases, with 10 bases sitting between them. Germline CDR1 reads SGHVS; CDR2 reads FNYEAQ. The CDR3 spells CASSLGAGYYEQYV. The DNA of the CDR3 is TGTGCCAGCAGCTTAGGGGCAGGGTACTACGAGCAGTACGTC.

The chain carries TRBV19 and TRBJ1-1, with D perhaps TRBD1 (5 bases). The V end lost 0 bases, the J end lost 12 bases, and 14 bases lay between the germline ends. This CDR3 is built from 13 residues. Germline CDR1 and CDR2: LNHDA and SQIVND (reference sequence). The CDR3 spells CASSIDPNRNPFF. Written as DNA, the CDR3 is TGTGCCAGTAGTATAGATCCCAACAGGAACCCTTTCTTT.

This chain uses TRBV7-2 with TRBJ2-1; TRBD1 is a possible D gene (5 bases). The CDR3 spans 15 residues. Deletions cut 3 bases from V and 7 bases from J, with 16 bases between. Germline V CDR1 and CDR2: SGHTA, FQGNSA. CDR3 in amino acids: CASSLEWGLGNEQFF. The CDR3 nucleotides are TGTGCCAGCAGCTTGGAGTGGGGCCTAGGGAATGAGCAGTTCTTC.

The chain has TRBV29-1 and TRBJ2-1; possible D gene TRBD2, 7 bases. The V and J ends lost 3 bases and 4 bases respectively, with 13 bases between them. Germline CDR1 and CDR2: SQVTM and ANQGSEA. The CDR3 runs to 14 residues. This chain's CDR3 is CSVDGGHGYNEQFF. CDR3 in DNA: TGCAGCGTTGACGGGGGGCATGGTTACAATGAGCAGTTCTTC.

The chain is built from TRBV11-2 and TRBJ1-4, with D perhaps matching TRBD1 (6 bases). The CDR3 loop spans 18 amino acids. Germline V gene data show CDR1 as SGHAT and CDR2 as FQNNGV. With 0 bases removed from V and 0 bases from J, the gap between germline ends came to 14 bases. CDR3 protein: CASSLDSIGGTTNEKLFF. Here the CDR3 DNA reads TGTGCCAGCAGCTTAGACTCAATAGGGGGAACAACTAATGAAAAACTGTTTTTT.